Listed below are T cell receptor beta chains from one sample, sequenced in a study of T cells expressing NK-cell markers. TCRdb derives one entry per CDR3 protein from the 5' RACE reads, leaving out DNA. This sample's table reports 400,000 to 500,000 distinct CDR3 sequences. The specimen sequenced was blood T cells: a sorted CD56 or NKG2C T cell subset, CD4+ or CD8+ T cells, or bulk PBMC T cells (not recorded which). These receptors came from a woman aged 18-70 years in good health. Each CDR3 is given with its conserved first and last residue.

TRBJ2-1 | TRBV5-1 | CASSSTGSSVSYNEQFF
TRBJ2-3 | TRBV6-1 | CASRRDYTDTQYF
TRBJ2-7 | TRBV29-1 | CSAWDSFYEQYF
TRBJ1-5 | TRBV30 | CAWRGQNQPQHF
TRBJ2-3 | TRBV29-1 | CSVGQVGGTDTQYF
TRBJ2-7 | TRBV4-3 | CASSPTRGYEQYF
TRBJ2-1 | TRBV29-1 | CSVGGGTSGTNEQFF
TRBJ2-1 | TRBV5-1 | CASTPLGTGGSYNEQFF
TRBJ2-7 | TRBV7-2 | CASSLGSPLEQYF
TRBJ1-5 | TRBV10-2 | CASTLAGNSNQPQHF
TRBJ2-7 | TRBV7-2 | CASSLDGTRFYEQYF
TRBJ2-2 | TRBV2 | CASLGGHTGELFF
TRBJ2-3 | TRBV19 | CATGAWGASDTQYF
TRBJ2-1 | TRBV5-1 | CASSAGTGVAGGQDNEQFF
TRBJ1-6 | TRBV7-6 | CASGTGTNSPLHF
TRBJ2-2 | TRBV20-1 | CSARVGDRGSGELFF
TRBJ2-1 | TRBV6-2/TRBV6-3 | CASSMGGTQTNEQFF
TRBJ1-2 | TRBV7-2 | CASSLTGGDYGYTF
TRBJ1-1 | TRBV7-8 | CASMTVQNTEAFF
TRBJ2-1 | TRBV28 | CASRRPGLNYNEQFF